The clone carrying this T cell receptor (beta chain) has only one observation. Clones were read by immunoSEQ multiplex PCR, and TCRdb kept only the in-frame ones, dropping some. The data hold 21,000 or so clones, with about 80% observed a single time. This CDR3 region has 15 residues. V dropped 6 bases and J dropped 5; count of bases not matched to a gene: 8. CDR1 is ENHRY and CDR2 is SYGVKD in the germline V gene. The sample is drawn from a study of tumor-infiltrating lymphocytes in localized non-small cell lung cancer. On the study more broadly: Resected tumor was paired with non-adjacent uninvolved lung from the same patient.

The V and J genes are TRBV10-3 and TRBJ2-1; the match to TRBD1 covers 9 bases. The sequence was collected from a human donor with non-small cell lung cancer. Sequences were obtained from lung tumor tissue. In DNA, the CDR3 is TGTGCCATCAGGGGCGGGGGACAGGGAAACAATGAGCAGTTCTTC. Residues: CAIRGGGQGNNEQFF.